This T cell receptor beta chain was found in a study of chemoradiotherapy in HPV16-positive cancers. There are 14 residues in the CDR3. V lost 7 bases, J lost 7 bases, and 17 bases lay in between. The V gene's germline CDR1 is SGHRS and CDR2 YFSETQ. The repertoire was sequenced with immunoSEQ multiplex PCR; TCRdb's copy has only in-frame clones and lacks some. The table has under 35,000 clones, over 90% seen once; the top ten hold around 17%. The chain recombines TRBV5-1 with TRBJ2-2, with D possibly matching TRBD1 (7 bases). The sample consisted of blood, taken from a patient who underwent chemoradiotherapy. This clonotype was obtained from a human donor with HPV-associated anogenital cancer. CDR3 coding DNA: TGCGCCAGCGCCGTGGAGGGGGCCGGCGGGGAGCTGTTTTTT. Its protein product is CASAVEGAGGELFF.